The rows below give T cell receptor beta chains drawn from one sample of a study of blood T cell repertoires in COVID-19. Assay used: immunoSEQ multiplex PCR; TCRdb lists only in-frame clones, some missing. Of roughly 190,000 clones in the sample, 80% to 95% were seen once. Sequenced input: peripheral blood. The receptors here all came from a man aged 50-59 years with acute or convalescent COVID-19. The CDR3 runs from the conserved cysteine through the conserved F or W. Fields, in order: V gene, D gene, CDR3 length, J gene, CDR3 protein. D genes are given only for firm matches.

>TRBV6-2/TRBV6-3|.|14|TRBJ2-3
CASSWTGRADTQYF
>TRBV29-1|TRBD1|14|TRBJ2-3
CSADRDSSTDTQYF
>TRBV13|.|12|TRBJ2-1
CASSARTVGQFF
>TRBV11-3|.|14|TRBJ1-3
CASSLVSVGNTIYF
>TRBV15|TRBD2|15|TRBJ2-7
CATSRVLAGGYEQYF
>TRBV18|TRBD1|15|TRBJ1-2
CASSPGDREAHGYTF
>TRBV7-9|.|17|TRBJ2-3
CASSSAGNGSYSDTQYF
>TRBV19|TRBD1|13|TRBJ1-5
CASSDRVNQPQHF
>TRBV6-5|.|15|TRBJ2-2
CASTGGEWYTGELFF
>TRBV28|.|17|TRBJ2-1
CASSPDPRKGTYNEQFF
>TRBV9|.|15|TRBJ1-4
CASKPGGHPGEKLFF
>TRBV21-1|.|14|TRBJ1-1
CASSKKGLDTEAFF
>TRBV5-4|.|15|TRBJ2-2
CASSPVEAGDGELFF
>TRBV25-1|TRBD1|15|TRBJ1-2
CASSRGEGQSYGYTF
>TRBV18|TRBD1|17|TRBJ1-3
CASSPLGQGARGNTIYF
>TRBV6-5|TRBD1|15|TRBJ2-3
CASSLTGASTDTQYF
>TRBV18|.|15|TRBJ2-3
CASSEVRQIADTQYF
>TRBV27|.|13|TRBJ2-5
CASSLLLGETQYF
>TRBV30|.|12|TRBJ1-2
CAWRGPGRGYTF
>TRBV30|.|13|TRBJ1-5
CAWSIHSNQPQHF
>TRBV12-5|.|11|TRBJ2-1
CASGLDNEQFF
>TRBV19|.|15|TRBJ1-4
CASSTGGFTNEKLFF
>TRBV18|.|14|TRBJ2-2
CASSNGANTGELFF